The 23 T cell receptor beta chains in this list originate from one sample, sequenced in a study of cytomegalovirus exposure and HLA in healthy donors. Vbeta (60) and Jbeta (13) primers were used in the PCR. Clones were sequenced by immunoSEQ multiplex PCR, and TCRdb holds only the in-frame ones, with some missing. This table has fewer than 200,000 clones, 80% appearing once. Material: PBMCs. The receptor source for this set is a man in his thirties or forties in good health and CMV-seronegative.

The chain has TRBV9 and TRBJ2-1, with D maybe TRBD2 (7 bases). Trimming stripped 0 bases from V and 5 bases from J, with 9 bases between. Germline CDR1 is SGDLS and CDR2 is YYNGEE. The CDR3 is made up of 14 amino acids. In nucleotides, the CDR3 is TGTGCCAGCAGCGTAGAGCGGGACAACAATGAGCAGTTCTTC. This sequence encodes CASSVERDNNEQFF.

The rearrangement uses TRBV5-1 and TRBJ2-3, with D unclear. This CDR3 spans 15 amino acids. Trimming shortened V by 0 bases and J by 1 base, and 9 bases separated the two germline ends. CDR1 and CDR2 (germline): SGHRS, YFSETQ. The CDR3 here is CASSLDPVGTDTQYF. CDR3 nucleotide sequence: TGCGCCAGCAGCTTGGATCCAGTGGGCACAGATACGCAGTATTTT. Combining the CDR3 with reference TRBV5-1 and TRBJ2-3 gives the whole variable domain KAGVTQTPRYLIKTRGQQVTLSCSPISGHRSVSWYQQTPGQGLQFLFEYFSETQRNKGNFPGRFSGRQFSNSRSEMNVSTLELGDSALYLCASSLDPVGTDTQYFGPGTRLTVL.

The rearrangement links TRBV11-2 to TRBJ2-1; TRBD1 matches 10 bases. The CDR3 spans 16 residues. Germline CDR1 and CDR2: SGHAT and FQNNGV. Germline trimming cut 6 bases from V and 0 bases from J; bases unmatched to any gene: 5. The DNA of the CDR3 is TGTGCCAGCAGTTGGACAGGGGGTGGCTCCTACAATGAGCAGTTCTTC. It yields the protein CASSWTGGGSYNEQFF. Complete variable domain (other parts from reference TRBV11-2 and TRBJ2-1): EAGVAQSPRYKIIEKRQSVAFWCNPISGHATLYWYQQILGQGPKLLIQFQNNGVVDDSQLPKDRFSAERLKGVDSTLKIQPAKLEDSAVYLCASSWTGGGSYNEQFFGPGTRLTVL.

The chain carries TRBV5-4 and TRBJ1-6, with 8 bases that match TRBD1. This CDR3 contains 16 residues. J gave up 10 bases and V 0 bases, and 9 bases lay outside the gene matches. CDR1 is SGHNT, CDR2 YYREEE, per germline (reference sequence). Here the CDR3 DNA reads TGTGCCAGCAGCTTGGGGGAGGGACAGGCCTTCTCACCCCTCCACTTT. This encodes CASSLGEGQAFSPLHF.

V and J are TRBV9 and TRBJ2-1; TRBD1 might be the D (5 bases). Germline V gene sequence: CDR1 SGDLS, CDR2 YYNGEE. V gave up 5 bases and J gave up 6 bases, with 12 bases separating them. This CDR3 region has 13 residues. As DNA, the CDR3 is TGTGCCAGCAGTGACCAGGGATCCAATGAGCAGTTCTTC. Protein product: CASSDQGSNEQFF. The full variable domain, completed using reference TRBV9 and TRBJ2-1, is DSGVTQTPKHLITATGQRVTLRCSPRSGDLSVYWYQQSLDQGLQFLIQYYNGEERAKGNILERFSAQQFPDLHSELNLSSLELGDSALYFCASSDQGSNEQFFGPGTRLTVL.

This chain joins TRBV10-3 and TRBJ2-5; perhaps TRBD2 as D (6 bases). V was clipped by 6 bases and J by 1 base, with 9 bases between them. CDR1 is ENHRY, CDR2 SYGVKD, per germline. The CDR3 length is 13 residues. In nucleotides, the CDR3 is TGTGCCATCAGCGTAGCGGTCCAAGAGACCCAGTACTTC. Encoded protein: CAISVAVQETQYF.

The V gene is TRBV5-1, the J gene TRBJ1-1; D is undetermined. This CDR3 contains 14 residues. V was trimmed by 0 bases and J by 1 base, leaving 7 bases between them. Germline V gene lookup returns CDR1 SGHRS and CDR2 YFSETQ. CDR3 coding DNA: TGCGCCAGCAGCTTGGGCAGGAAGAACACTGAAGCTTTCTTT. This codes for CASSLGRKNTEAFF.

The genes are TRBV21-1 and TRBJ2-5; the DNA was not used to check the table's D call, TRBD1. TRBV21-1 is noted as a pseudogene. This CDR3 region has 17 residues. CDR3 amino acids: CASRLTDLGGYQETQYF. In DNA, the CDR3 is TGTGCCAGCAGACTTACTGATTTAGGGGGCTACCAAGAGACCCAGTACTTC.

The genes are TRBV2 and TRBJ1-1; TRBD1 might be the D (5 bases). The CDR3 consists of 14 residues. The ends were cut back, 5 bases at V and 1 base at J, with 11 bases in the middle. Germline V gene lookup returns CDR1 SNHLY and CDR2 FYNNEI. The DNA for the CDR3 is TGTGCCAGCAGTCGGGGGTTGGGGAACACTGAAGCTTTCTTT. It encodes CASSRGLGNTEAFF.

Of note for this clone: Other DNA sequences in this specimen translate into the identical CDR3. CDR3 nucleotide sequence: TGTGCCAGCAGCTTGGGTCAGGGTGGGTACGAGCAGTACTTC. It codes for CASSLGQGGYEQYF. This rearrangement joins TRBV5-6 to TRBJ2-7, with D possibly being TRBD1 (5 bases). The length of the CDR3 is 14 residues. V was pared by 0 bases and J by 4 bases, with 11 bases between. The V gene's germline CDR1 is SGHDT and CDR2 YYEEEE.

The rearrangement uses TRBV12-5 and TRBJ2-3, with D perhaps matching TRBD2 (6 bases). This CDR3 has 13 residues. Germline CDR1 reads LGHNT; CDR2 reads FRNRAP. The ends were cut back, 5 bases at V and 2 bases at J, with 8 bases in the middle. The CDR3: CASGAGYTDTQYF. The CDR3 DNA follows: TGTGCTAGTGGTGCGGGATACACAGATACGCAGTATTTT.

This chain joins TRBV9 and TRBJ2-1; 7 bases match TRBD2. Germline V gene data show CDR1 as SGDLS and CDR2 as YYNGEE. After removal of 0 bases from V and 8 bases from J, the junction contained 17 bases not matched to a gene. The CDR3 contains 18 residues. CDR3 amino acids: CASSVGSVGARGGDEQFF. As DNA, the CDR3 is TGTGCCAGCAGCGTAGGCAGTGTAGGTGCTCGTGGGGGGGATGAGCAGTTCTTC.

The J gene is TRBJ2-1, the V gene TRBV5-1; possible D gene TRBD2, 5 bases. The ends were cut back, 2 bases at V and 9 bases at J, with 9 bases in the middle. The CDR3 runs 12 residues. Germline V gene lookup returns CDR1 SGHRS and CDR2 YFSETQ. As DNA, the CDR3 is TGCGCCAGCAGCTTCGTAGAGGGTGAGCAGTTCTTC. Residues: CASSFVEGEQFF.

The chain links TRBV14 to TRBJ2-7, with a tentative D call TRBD1 (6 bases). V lost 4 bases and J lost 3, with 10 bases in between. This CDR3 is built from 13 residues. Germline values: CDR1 SGHDN, CDR2 FVKESK. CDR3 loop: CASSPLGGYEQYF. CDR3 sequence (DNA): TGTGCCAGCAGCCCTCTAGGGGGCTACGAGCAGTACTTC.

The chain recombines TRBV29-1 with TRBJ2-5; TRBD2 matches 10 bases. The J call may be in error: the DNA end matches TRBJ2-7 better. This CDR3 is built from 13 residues. Germline V gene data show CDR1 as SQVTM and CDR2 as ANQGSEA. The CDR3 reads CSVVTLAGNEQYF. The CDR3 DNA follows: TGCAGCGTTGTAACACTAGCGGGGAACGAGCAGTACTTC.

V is TRBV5-1 and J is TRBJ1-2; 7 positions agree with TRBD1. There are 14 residues in the CDR3. Germline values: CDR1 SGHRS, CDR2 YFSETQ. Germline trimming cut 4 bases from V and 5 bases from J; bases unmatched to any gene: 8. The CDR3: CASSTDRPLYGYTF. In DNA form, the CDR3 reads TGCGCCAGCAGCACGGACAGGCCCTTATATGGCTACACCTTC.

This chain joins TRBV27 and TRBJ2-3; TRBD2 matches at 7 bases. In germline, CDR1 is MNHEY, CDR2 SMNVEV (reference sequence). The CDR3 is made up of 14 amino acids. V lost 2 bases and J lost 4; bases outside the gene matches: 3. This CDR3 reads CASSLVGRADTQYF. The CDR3 coding sequence is TGTGCCAGCAGTTTAGTAGGGAGGGCAGATACGCAGTATTTT.

This chain links TRBV5-4 with TRBJ1-2, with TRBD1 as a possible D gene (5 bases). Germline V gene lookup returns CDR1 SGHNT and CDR2 YYREEE (reference sequence). The CDR3 covers 16 residues. Trimming took 3 bases from V and 6 from J, leaving 21 bases between them. The CDR3 DNA is TGTGCCAGCAGCTCCGACTTGGGGCCCCGCGGGAATGGCTACACCTTC. This codes for CASSSDLGPRGNGYTF.

The chain uses TRBV7-9 and TRBJ1-2; D unclear. The V gene's germline CDR1 is SEHNR and CDR2 FQNEAQ (reference sequence). Trimming left V 5 bases short and J 0 bases short, with 19 bases between. CDR3 length equals 17 residues. The CDR3 bases are TGTGCCAGCAGCCCCGCGATGGTGGTGATACCTAACTATGGCTACACCTTC. It yields the protein CASSPAMVVIPNYGYTF. Filled out from reference TRBV7-9 and TRBJ1-2, the complete variable domain reads DTGVSQNPRHKITKRGQNVTFRCDPISEHNRLYWYRQTLGQGPEFLTYFQNEAQLEKSRLLSDRFSAERPKGSFSTLEIQRTEQGDSAMYLCASSPAMVVIPNYGYTFGSGTRLTVV.

The chain carries TRBV7-8 and TRBJ1-2; possible D gene TRBD1, 5 bases. CDR1 is SGHVS, CDR2 FQNEAQ, per germline. Trimming pared 5 bases from V and 2 bases from J, leaving 15 bases between. The CDR3 covers 15 residues. CDR3 region: CASSPGRGVNYGYTF. DNA for the CDR3: TGTGCCAGCAGCCCCGGGAGGGGAGTCAACTATGGCTACACCTTC.

This clone was picked up one time. V usage is TRBV7-6 and J usage is TRBJ1-1; 8 bases map to TRBD1. V lost 3 bases to trimming and J lost 4 bases; unmatched junction nucleotides: 4. Germline CDR1 SGHVS, CDR2 FNYEAQ. This CDR3 region has 14 residues. The CDR3 region is CASSFRTGSTEAFF. The CDR3 DNA sequence: TGTGCCAGCAGCTTCAGGACAGGGAGCACTGAAGCTTTCTTT.

The rearrangement links TRBV5-8 to TRBJ2-5, with D perhaps TRBD2 (5 bases). Trimming left V 5 bases short and J 1 base short, with 15 bases between. The CDR3 loop spans 15 amino acids. Looked up from germline, CDR1 is SGHTS and CDR2 is YDEGEE. In nucleotides, the CDR3 is TGTGCCAGCAGTCCTTCTGGAGGTTTCCAAGAGACCCAGTACTTC. Its translation is CASSPSGGFQETQYF.

V and J are TRBV19 and TRBJ2-5; 7 bases are a match to TRBD1. The CDR3 covers 15 residues. Germline loops: CDR1 LNHDA, CDR2 SQIVND (reference sequence). Losses at the gene ends were 1 base for V and 4 bases for J; bases not matched to a gene: 6. As DNA, the CDR3 is TGTGCCAGTAGTATAGGCGGACAGGACGGAGAGACCCAGTACTTC. Translation: CASSIGGQDGETQYF.